The 18 T cell receptor beta chains given below trace back to one sample, sequenced in a study of blood T cell repertoires in COVID-19. The method was immunoSEQ multiplex PCR; TCRdb's version includes in-frame clones alone and lacks a portion of them. The table shows 70,000 to 80,000 clones, with roughly 87% occurring only once. The sequenced sample consisted of peripheral blood. Receptors originate from a man in his fifties or sixties with acute or convalescent COVID-19.

The table lists this clone with many counts. V is TRBV6-4 and J is TRBJ2-3, with 8 bases lining up with TRBD1. The CDR3 is 14 amino acids. V lost 0 bases to trimming and J lost 4 bases; unmatched junction nucleotides: 0. Per the germline V gene, CDR1 is MRHNA and CDR2 is SNTAGT. The CDR3 loop is CASSDSQGADTQYF. In nucleotides, the CDR3 is TGTGCCAGCAGTGACTCACAGGGGGCAGATACGCAGTATTTT.

In DNA, the CDR3 is TGTGCCAGCTCATCAACTGGGACAGGGGACACTGAAGCTTTCTTT. Translated: CASSSTGTGDTEAFF. V gene TRBV18 combines with J gene TRBJ1-1, with 10 bases identical to TRBD1. The CDR3 extends over 15 amino acids. V lost 5 bases, J lost 3 bases, and 6 bases stayed unmatched. Germline-derived CDR1 and CDR2 are KGHSH and LQKENI.

The V call is TRBV2, the J call TRBJ2-7; a possible D gene is TRBD1 (6 bases). CDR3 length: 16 residues. Looked up from germline, CDR1 is SNHLY and CDR2 is FYNNEI. With 2 bases removed from V and 4 bases from J, the gap between germline ends came to 18 bases. CDR3 loop: CASSEKLLDRSYEQYF. Written as DNA, the CDR3 is TGTGCCAGCAGTGAAAAACTCCTTGACAGGTCATACGAGCAGTACTTC.

This clone was counted a single time. The chain uses TRBV5-1 and TRBJ1-3; a possible D gene is TRBD1 (5 bases). The CDR3 spans 14 residues. V was pared by 3 bases and J by 3 bases, with 10 bases between. Germline CDR1 is SGHRS and CDR2 is YFSETQ. In nucleotides, the CDR3 is TGCGCCAGCAGCTCTCAGGGTGGTGGAAACACCATATATTTT. It codes for CASSSQGGGNTIYF.

The chain combines TRBV19 with TRBJ2-1; the D gene is possibly TRBD1 (5 bases). Germline assignment: CDR1 LNHDA and CDR2 SQIVND (reference sequence). CDR3 length: 14 residues. The V end was cut by 4 bases, the J end by 2 bases, with 9 bases between. CDR3 sequence: CASSTDRTYNEQFF. The CDR3, as DNA: TGTGCCAGTAGTACCGACAGAACCTACAATGAGCAGTTCTTC.

The chain is built from TRBV19 and TRBJ1-2, with unresolved D. V lost 1 base and J 3 bases, leaving 15 bases between the germline ends. The CDR3 runs 16 residues. Germline CDR1 LNHDA, CDR2 SQIVND (reference sequence). In DNA, the CDR3 is TGTGCCAGTAGTATAGTTGGGCAGCCCACGGACTATGGCTACACCTTC. This encodes CASSIVGQPTDYGYTF.

The chain is built from TRBV6-5 and TRBJ2-3; 8 positions agree with TRBD1. Germline V lookup: CDR1 MNHEY, CDR2 SVGAGI. This CDR3 is 15 amino acids long. J gave up 3 bases and V 5 bases, and 7 bases lay outside the gene matches. CDR3 protein: CASSNRGWGTDTQYF. As DNA, the CDR3 is TGTGCCAGCAGTAACAGGGGGTGGGGGACAGATACGCAGTATTTT.

Judged by abundance, this clone is large. In nucleotides, the CDR3 is TGTGCCAGCAGCTTTAGTATCGGGGAGCTGTTTTTT. Translation: CASSFSIGELFF. The chain is built from TRBV7-3 and TRBJ2-2; D not certain. Trimming cost V 3 bases and J 7 bases, with 6 bases left between them. The length of the CDR3 is 12 residues. The germline V gene has CDR1 SGHTA and CDR2 FQGTGA.

V is TRBV5-1 and J is TRBJ1-1; TRBD1 matches at 9 bases. The CDR3 contains 14 residues. With 4 bases clipped from V and 5 bases from J, the junction kept 6 bases outside the gene matches. CDR1 SGHRS and CDR2 YFSETQ come from the germline V gene. The CDR3, as DNA: TGCGCCAGCAGCACGGGACAGGGAGGTACTGAAGCTTTCTTT. Protein product: CASSTGQGGTEAFF. Combining the CDR3 with reference TRBV5-1 and TRBJ1-1 gives the whole variable domain KAGVTQTPRYLIKTRGQQVTLSCSPISGHRSVSWYQQTPGQGLQFLFEYFSETQRNKGNFPGRFSGRQFSNSRSEMNVSTLELGDSALYLCASSTGQGGTEAFFGQGTRLTVV.

CDR3 nucleotide sequence: TGTGCCAGCAGCTTAGGGAGAGGCAGTCATGGAAACACCATATATTTT. Amino acids: CASSLGRGSHGNTIYF. This chain uses TRBV7-2 with TRBJ1-3; D call uncertain. Germline loops: CDR1 SGHTA, CDR2 FQGNSA. There are 16 residues in the CDR3. Deletions cut 1 base from V and 3 bases from J, with 13 bases between.

The chain employs TRBV10-2 and TRBJ2-7, with 14 bases lining up with TRBD2. Germline CDR1 WSHSY, CDR2 SAAADI. CDR3 length equals 16 residues. J gave up 0 bases and V 6 bases, and 4 bases lay outside the gene matches. Here the CDR3 reads CASSGTSGGSSYEQYF. The CDR3 nucleotides read TGCGCCAGCAGCGGGACTAGCGGGGGCTCCTCCTACGAGCAGTACTTC.

CDR3: CASSLLGQGNGYTF. CDR3 DNA: TGTGCCAGCAGCTTATTAGGGCAGGGAAACGGCTACACCTTC. V usage is TRBV7-9 and J usage is TRBJ1-2; tentatively, D is TRBD1 (5 bases). Germline V gives CDR1 SEHNR, CDR2 FQNEAQ (reference sequence). This CDR3 is 14 amino acids long. V lost 2 bases, J lost 8 bases, and 15 bases lay in between.

The V and J genes are TRBV5-1 and TRBJ1-1, with D uncertain. Trimming took off 1 base at V and 8 bases at J, with 18 bases between the two ends. The CDR3 totals 15 residues. Germline V gives CDR1 SGHRS, CDR2 YFSETQ. The CDR3 reads CASSLIRNGAPEAFF. In DNA form, the CDR3 reads TGCGCCAGCAGCTTGATTCGGAACGGAGCCCCCGAAGCTTTCTTT.

The chain joins TRBV5-4 to TRBJ1-5, with no clear D. The CDR3 runs to 14 residues. With 4 bases removed from V and 2 bases from J, the gap between germline ends came to 10 bases. The germline gives CDR1 SGHNT, CDR2 YYREEE (reference sequence). The CDR3 DNA reads TGTGCCAGCAGCCAAGACTCGGGCAATCAGCCCCAGCATTTT. Translating gives CASSQDSGNQPQHF.

The V gene is TRBV6-5, the J gene TRBJ1-4; 8 bases align to TRBD1. The length of the CDR3 is 15 residues. The junction had 7 bases not matched to a gene; V was cut back by 6 bases and J by 4 bases. The germline V gene encodes CDR1 MNHEY and CDR2 SVGAGI. CDR3 bases: TGTGCCAGCAGCCGAGCAGGGGGCATTAATGAAAAACTGTTTTTT. It codes for CASSRAGGINEKLFF.

The chain is built from TRBV19 and TRBJ1-5; no reliable D call. Germline V gene data show CDR1 as LNHDA and CDR2 as SQIVND (reference sequence). The CDR3 consists of 14 residues. Deletions cut 9 bases from V and 0 bases from J, with 12 bases between. Here the CDR3 reads CASTRPGSNQPQHF. CDR3 sequence (DNA): TGTGCCAGCACGAGACCAGGTAGCAATCAGCCCCAGCATTTT. The full variable domain, its missing parts supplied by reference TRBV19 and TRBJ1-5, is DGGITQSPKYLFRKEGQNVTLSCEQNLNHDAMYWYRQDPGQGLRLIYYSQIVNDFQKGDIAEGYSVSREKKESFPLTVTSAQKNPTAFYLCASTRPGSNQPQHFGDGTRLSIL.

The chain carries TRBV7-8 and TRBJ1-3, with D tentatively TRBD1 (5 bases). CDR3 length equals 17 residues. Trimming left V 0 bases short and J 0 bases short, with 12 bases between. CDR1 SGHVS and CDR2 FQNEAQ come from the germline V gene. The CDR3 loop reads CASSLAVGQRSGNTIYF. CDR3 sequence (DNA): TGTGCCAGCAGCTTAGCGGTGGGGCAGCGCTCTGGAAACACCATATATTTT.

The chain uses TRBV29-1 and TRBJ2-2; 7 positions match TRBD1. The CDR3 runs to 14 residues. The V segment lost 4 bases and the J segment 1 base; nucleotides outside the gene matches: 3. Germline assignment: CDR1 SQVTM and CDR2 ANQGSEA. The CDR3 nucleotides are TGCAGCGTTGTAGGACAGGAGAACACCGGGGAGCTGTTTTTT. This translates into CSVVGQENTGELFF.